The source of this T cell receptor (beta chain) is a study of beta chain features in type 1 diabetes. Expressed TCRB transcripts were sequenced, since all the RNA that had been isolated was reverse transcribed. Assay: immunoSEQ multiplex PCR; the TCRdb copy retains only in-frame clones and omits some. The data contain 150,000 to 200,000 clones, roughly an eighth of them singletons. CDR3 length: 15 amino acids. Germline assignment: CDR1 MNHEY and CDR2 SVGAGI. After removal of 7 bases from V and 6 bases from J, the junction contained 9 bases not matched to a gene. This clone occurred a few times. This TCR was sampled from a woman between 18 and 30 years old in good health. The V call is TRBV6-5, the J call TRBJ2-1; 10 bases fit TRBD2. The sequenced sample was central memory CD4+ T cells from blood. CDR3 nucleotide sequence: TGTGCCAGCATTCGAGCGGGGGGGTATCGCAATGAGCAGTTCTTC. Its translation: CASIRAGGYRNEQFF.